This T cell receptor (beta chain) was identified during a study of blood T cell repertoires in COVID-19. Overall study: Specimens from acute and convalescent COVID-19 originated in the United States, Italy and Spain. Sample material is recorded as cDNA or gDNA derived from T cells, B-cell-depleted T cells, or PBMCs.

V lost 0 bases and J 4 bases, leaving 6 bases between the germline ends. Germline lookup yields CDR1 LGHNA and CDR2 YNFKEQ. CDR3 length: 13 amino acids. As processed by the authors: For nucleated cells, counts were estimated from reference gene primer amplification. Here immunoSEQ multiplex PCR was the method, and the copy in TCRdb shows in-frame clones only, minus some. The D gene and trimming were derived from the DNA, and the V and J assignments and clone size from that table. The table includes about 140,000 clones, roughly four fifths detected once. The chain carries TRBV4-2 and TRBJ1-1, with D uncertain. Sequenced: peripheral blood. This sequence originates from a human donor in a cohort sampled during active COVID-19. DNA of the CDR3: TGTGCCAGCAGCCAAGAGTTGAGCACTGAAGCTTTCTTT. This encodes CASSQELSTEAFF.